These T cell receptor beta chains were read from a single sample in a study of beta chain features in type 1 diabetes. Generated by immunoSEQ multiplex PCR, the TCRdb table keeps only in-frame clones and is missing some. In the table there are roughly 160,000 clones, about 8.3% of which are singletons. The sequencing input was central memory CD4+ T cells from blood. The receptors were gathered from a woman aged 18-35 years with type 1 diabetes. CDR3s include the opening cysteine and the closing phenylalanine or tryptophan. The order of the fields is J gene, clone size, V gene, D gene, CDR3 DNA, CDR3 protein. The D gene is left open where the match is weak. Clone size appears in some rows only: once, few, many, or a class for an expanded clone.

j_call: TRBJ2-5; clone_size: -; v_call: TRBV7-9; d_call: -; cdr3_nt: TGTGCCAGCAGCGCGCAGCGGAGACAAGAGACCCAGTACTTC; cdr3_aa: CASSAQRRQETQYF
j_call: TRBJ1-5; clone_size: few; v_call: TRBV7-8; d_call: -; cdr3_nt: TGTGCCAGCAGCTTAGTTTCCCGGGGTAATCAGCCCCAGCATTTT; cdr3_aa: CASSLVSRGNQPQHF
j_call: TRBJ1-2; clone_size: few; v_call: TRBV10-3; d_call: -; cdr3_nt: TGTGCCATCAGTGCAGGGGCAGGGAACTATGGCTACACCTTC; cdr3_aa: CAISAGAGNYGYTF
j_call: TRBJ2-4; clone_size: many; v_call: TRBV5-6; d_call: -; cdr3_nt: TGTGCCAGCAGCTTGTCGGCGGAAAACATTCAGTACTTC; cdr3_aa: CASSLSAENIQYF
j_call: TRBJ1-2; clone_size: few; v_call: TRBV9; d_call: -; cdr3_nt: TGTGCCAGCAGCGTAGACGGGGGGACCCTCTATGGCTACACCTTC; cdr3_aa: CASSVDGGTLYGYTF
j_call: TRBJ2-5; clone_size: few; v_call: TRBV7-7; d_call: -; cdr3_nt: TGTGCCAGCAGCTTAGTGGGGGGAGAGACCCAGTACTTC; cdr3_aa: CASSLVGGETQYF
j_call: TRBJ2-6; clone_size: -; v_call: TRBV6-1; d_call: -; cdr3_nt: TGTGCCAGCAGTTCTGGGAGTGGGGCCAACGTCCTGACTTTC; cdr3_aa: CASSSGSGANVLTF
j_call: TRBJ2-1; clone_size: few; v_call: TRBV19; d_call: TRBD1; cdr3_nt: TGTGCCAGTAGTGCGCGGACAGGGGCCAATGAGCAGTTCTTC; cdr3_aa: CASSARTGANEQFF
j_call: TRBJ2-1; clone_size: -; v_call: TRBV11-3; d_call: TRBD2; cdr3_nt: TGTGCCAGCAGCTTACGAGCGGGAGATAGGAATGAGCAGTTCTTC; cdr3_aa: CASSLRAGDRNEQFF
j_call: TRBJ2-7; clone_size: few; v_call: TRBV18; d_call: TRBD2; cdr3_nt: TGTGCCAGCTCAACTCTTGGGCCCTCCCCGGGAGGTGGCTACGAGCAGTACTTC; cdr3_aa: CASSTLGPSPGGGYEQYF
j_call: TRBJ2-1; clone_size: many; v_call: TRBV29-1; d_call: TRBD2; cdr3_nt: TGCAGCGTTGAGGGACTAGCGAGAAATGAGCAGTTCTTC; cdr3_aa: CSVEGLARNEQFF
j_call: TRBJ2-3; clone_size: -; v_call: TRBV25-1; d_call: TRBD1; cdr3_nt: TGTGCCAGCAGTCTAAGACAGGGGTCATCAGATACGCAGTATTTT; cdr3_aa: CASSLRQGSSDTQYF
j_call: TRBJ2-1; clone_size: -; v_call: TRBV10-3; d_call: TRBD2; cdr3_nt: TGTGCCATCAGTCAACTAGCGGGGGGCTCCTACAATGAGCAGTTCTTC; cdr3_aa: CAISQLAGGSYNEQFF
j_call: TRBJ2-1; clone_size: -; v_call: TRBV14; d_call: -; cdr3_nt: TGTGCCAGCAGCCAAGTGAGGTCGGGAGCGGGTGAGCAGTTCTTC; cdr3_aa: CASSQVRSGAGEQFF
j_call: TRBJ2-3; clone_size: -; v_call: TRBV28; d_call: -; cdr3_nt: TGTGCCAGCAGTTTCCGTTATGTGAGGCGGCCGGATACGCAGTATTTT; cdr3_aa: CASSFRYVRRPDTQYF
j_call: TRBJ1-2; clone_size: -; v_call: TRBV6-5; d_call: -; cdr3_nt: TGTGCCAGCGTCGATCAGACACCAAGCTATGGCTACACCTTC; cdr3_aa: CASVDQTPSYGYTF
j_call: TRBJ2-3; clone_size: few; v_call: TRBV6-5; d_call: TRBD2; cdr3_nt: TGTGCCAGCAGGGGTAGCGGGATCCGTAAGCATACGCAGTATTTT; cdr3_aa: CASRGSGIRKHTQYF
j_call: TRBJ2-1; clone_size: -; v_call: TRBV7-2; d_call: TRBD2; cdr3_nt: TGTGCCAGCAGCTCCTACGGGACTAGTCAGTTCTTC; cdr3_aa: CASSSYGTSQFF
j_call: TRBJ1-2; clone_size: -; v_call: TRBV14; d_call: -; cdr3_nt: TGTGCCAGCAGTCCCCGGGGGTGGCTCTCTAACTATGGCTACACCTTC; cdr3_aa: CASSPRGWLSNYGYTF
j_call: TRBJ2-5; clone_size: few; v_call: TRBV6-1; d_call: -; cdr3_nt: TGTGCCAGCAGTGCAGGGGGGTCCTGGGTCGAGACCCAGTACTTC; cdr3_aa: CASSAGGSWVETQYF
j_call: TRBJ2-2; clone_size: -; v_call: TRBV5-1; d_call: -; cdr3_nt: TGCGCCAGCAGCTTGGCAGCAGCGCTAAGCGCCGGGGAGCTGTTTTTT; cdr3_aa: CASSLAAALSAGELFF
j_call: TRBJ2-7; clone_size: few; v_call: TRBV5-1; d_call: -; cdr3_nt: TGCGCCAGCAGCTTGGACCCAGCGTACGAGCAGTACTTC; cdr3_aa: CASSLDPAYEQYF
j_call: TRBJ2-5; clone_size: few; v_call: TRBV7-8; d_call: -; cdr3_nt: TGTGCCAGCAGCTTAGGGGGTCGGTTCGGGAAGACCCAGTACTTC; cdr3_aa: CASSLGGRFGKTQYF
j_call: TRBJ1-2; clone_size: -; v_call: TRBV28; d_call: -; cdr3_nt: TGTGCCAGCCTCCCCACAGGGTATCAGTATGGCTACACCTTC; cdr3_aa: CASLPTGYQYGYTF
j_call: TRBJ1-5; clone_size: -; v_call: TRBV5-6; d_call: -; cdr3_nt: TGTGCCAGCAGCTTAAGGGCAGGGGATAGGACCCAGCATTTT; cdr3_aa: CASSLRAGDRTQHF
j_call: TRBJ2-5; clone_size: few; v_call: TRBV6-6; d_call: TRBD2; cdr3_nt: TGTGCCAGCAGGGCGGGAGGGCCTCAAGAGACCCAGTACTTC; cdr3_aa: CASRAGGPQETQYF
j_call: TRBJ2-4; clone_size: many; v_call: TRBV28; d_call: -; cdr3_nt: TGTGCCAGCAGTGCCGCCCGGACAGTCGAGTACTTC; cdr3_aa: CASSAARTVEYF
j_call: TRBJ1-5; clone_size: -; v_call: TRBV10-3; d_call: -; cdr3_nt: TGTGCCATCAGTGAGTCGCAGAATCAGCCCCAGCATTTT; cdr3_aa: CAISESQNQPQHF
j_call: TRBJ2-3; clone_size: few; v_call: TRBV2; d_call: -; cdr3_nt: TGTGCCAGCAGTGAAGCGGCTTCCACAGATACGCAGTATTTT; cdr3_aa: CASSEAASTDTQYF
j_call: TRBJ1-2; clone_size: few; v_call: TRBV5-6; d_call: TRBD1; cdr3_nt: TGTGCCAGCAGGACCCCCGGGACAGGGAACGGCTACACCTTC; cdr3_aa: CASRTPGTGNGYTF
j_call: TRBJ2-5; clone_size: many; v_call: TRBV18; d_call: TRBD1; cdr3_nt: TGTGCCAGCTCACTCTGGCCAGGGGGACAAGAGACCCAGTACTTC; cdr3_aa: CASSLWPGGQETQYF
j_call: TRBJ1-5; clone_size: -; v_call: TRBV30; d_call: -; cdr3_nt: TGTGCCTGGAGTGGGGCACTTACCGGTCAGCCCCAGCATTTT; cdr3_aa: CAWSGALTGQPQHF
j_call: TRBJ2-1; clone_size: few; v_call: TRBV11-3; d_call: -; cdr3_nt: TGTGCCAGCAGCTCCGAGGGGACCGGGAGTGGTAATAATGAGCAGTTCTTC; cdr3_aa: CASSSEGTGSGNNEQFF
j_call: TRBJ2-4; clone_size: few; v_call: TRBV7-2; d_call: TRBD1; cdr3_nt: TGTGCCAGCAGCTTAGGACAGGGGGTAAACATTCAGTACTTC; cdr3_aa: CASSLGQGVNIQYF
j_call: TRBJ2-1; clone_size: -; v_call: TRBV12-5; d_call: TRBD1; cdr3_nt: TGTGCTAGTGGTCAGGGGGCCGGTGAGCAGTTCTTC; cdr3_aa: CASGQGAGEQFF
j_call: TRBJ1-5; clone_size: few; v_call: TRBV2; d_call: TRBD1; cdr3_nt: TGTGCCATCCGCCGGGACAGCGGCAATCAGCCCCAGCATTTT; cdr3_aa: CAIRRDSGNQPQHF